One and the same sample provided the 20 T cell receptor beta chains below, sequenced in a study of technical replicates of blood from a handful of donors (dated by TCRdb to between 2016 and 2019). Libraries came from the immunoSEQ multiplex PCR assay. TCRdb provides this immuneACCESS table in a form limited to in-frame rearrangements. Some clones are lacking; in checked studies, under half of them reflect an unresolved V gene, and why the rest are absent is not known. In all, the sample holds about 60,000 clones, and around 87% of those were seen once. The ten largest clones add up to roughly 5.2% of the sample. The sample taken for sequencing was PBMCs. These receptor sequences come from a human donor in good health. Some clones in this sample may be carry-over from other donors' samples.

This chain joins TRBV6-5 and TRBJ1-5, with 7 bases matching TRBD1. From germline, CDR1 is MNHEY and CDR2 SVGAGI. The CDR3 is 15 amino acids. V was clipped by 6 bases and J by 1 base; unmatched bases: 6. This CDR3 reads CASSYQQGSNQPQHF. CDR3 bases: TGTGCCAGCAGCTACCAACAGGGGAGCAATCAGCCCCAGCATTTT.

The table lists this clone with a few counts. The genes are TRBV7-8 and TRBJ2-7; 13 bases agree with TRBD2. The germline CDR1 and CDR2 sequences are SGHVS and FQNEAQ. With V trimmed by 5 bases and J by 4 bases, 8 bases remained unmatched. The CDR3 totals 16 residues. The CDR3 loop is CASSPYRLAGGYEQYF. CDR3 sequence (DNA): TGTGCCAGCAGCCCCTATCGACTAGCGGGGGGTTACGAGCAGTACTTC.

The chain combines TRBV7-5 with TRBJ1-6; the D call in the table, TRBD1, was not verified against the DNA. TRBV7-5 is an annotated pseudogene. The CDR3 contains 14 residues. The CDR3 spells CVRSFRGGNSPLHF. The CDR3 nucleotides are TGTGTCAGAAGCTTTAGGGGCGGAAATTCACCCCTCCACTTT.

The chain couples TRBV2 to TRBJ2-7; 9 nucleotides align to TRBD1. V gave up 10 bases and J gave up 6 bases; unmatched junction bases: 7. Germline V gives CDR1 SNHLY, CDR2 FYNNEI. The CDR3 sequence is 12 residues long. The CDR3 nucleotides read TGTGCCATAGGACAGGGGAAAGGCGAGCAGTACTTC. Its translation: CAIGQGKGEQYF.

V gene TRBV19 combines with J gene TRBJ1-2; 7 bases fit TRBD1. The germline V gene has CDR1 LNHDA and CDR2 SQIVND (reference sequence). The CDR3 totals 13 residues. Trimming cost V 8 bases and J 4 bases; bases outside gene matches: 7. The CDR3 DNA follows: TGTGCCAGTGCGGAGGACAGGCTCTATGGCTACACCTTC. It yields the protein CASAEDRLYGYTF.

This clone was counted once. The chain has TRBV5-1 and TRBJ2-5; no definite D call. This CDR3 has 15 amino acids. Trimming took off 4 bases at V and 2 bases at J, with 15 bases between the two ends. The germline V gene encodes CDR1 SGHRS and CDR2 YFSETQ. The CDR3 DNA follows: TGCGCCAGCAGCGTGGAGCCCCAGAGGCAAGAGACCCAGTACTTC. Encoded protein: CASSVEPQRQETQYF.

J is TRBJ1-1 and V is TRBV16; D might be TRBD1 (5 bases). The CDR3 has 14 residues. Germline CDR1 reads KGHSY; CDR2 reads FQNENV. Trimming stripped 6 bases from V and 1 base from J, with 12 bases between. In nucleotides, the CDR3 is TGTGCCAGCAGTCCTCAACAGGAGAACACTGAAGCTTTCTTT. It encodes CASSPQQENTEAFF. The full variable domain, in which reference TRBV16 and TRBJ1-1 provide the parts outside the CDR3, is GEEVAQTPKHLVRGEGQKAKLYCAPIKGHSYVFWYQQVLKNEFKFLISFQNENVFDETGMPKERFSAKCLPNSPCSLEIQATKLEDSAVYFCASSPQQENTEAFFGQGTRLTVV.

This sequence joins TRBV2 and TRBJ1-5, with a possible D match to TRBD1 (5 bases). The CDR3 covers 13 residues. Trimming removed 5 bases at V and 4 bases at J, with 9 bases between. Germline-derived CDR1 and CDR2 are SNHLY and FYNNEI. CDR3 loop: CASSPGGNQPQHF. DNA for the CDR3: TGTGCCAGCAGTCCGGGGGGTAATCAGCCCCAGCATTTT. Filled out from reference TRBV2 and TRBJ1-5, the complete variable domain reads EPEVTQTPSHQVTQMGQEVILRCVPISNHLYFYWYRQILGQKVEFLVSFYNNEISEKSEIFDDQFSVERPDGSNFTLKIRSTKLEDSAMYFCASSPGGNQPQHFGDGTRLSIL.

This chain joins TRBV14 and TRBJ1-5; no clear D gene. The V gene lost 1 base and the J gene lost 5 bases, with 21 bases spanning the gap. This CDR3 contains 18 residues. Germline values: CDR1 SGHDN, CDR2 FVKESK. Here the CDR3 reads CASSQAGGQKKLDQPQHF. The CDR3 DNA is TGTGCCAGCAGCCAAGCAGGAGGTCAGAAAAAATTAGATCAGCCCCAGCATTTT.

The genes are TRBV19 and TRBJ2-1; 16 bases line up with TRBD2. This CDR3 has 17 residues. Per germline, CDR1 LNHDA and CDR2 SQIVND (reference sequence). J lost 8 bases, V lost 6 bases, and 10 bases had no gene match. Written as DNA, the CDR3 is TGTGCCAGTAGCCCCGGGACTAGCGGGAGGGACGAACATGAGCAGTTCTTC. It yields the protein CASSPGTSGRDEHEQFF.

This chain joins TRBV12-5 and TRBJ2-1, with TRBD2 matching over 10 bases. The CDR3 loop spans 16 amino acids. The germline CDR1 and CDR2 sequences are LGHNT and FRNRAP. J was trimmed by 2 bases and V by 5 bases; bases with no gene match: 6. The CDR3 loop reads CASGSGGVYTYNEQFF. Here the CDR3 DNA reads TGTGCTAGTGGTAGCGGGGGGGTTTACACCTACAATGAGCAGTTCTTC.

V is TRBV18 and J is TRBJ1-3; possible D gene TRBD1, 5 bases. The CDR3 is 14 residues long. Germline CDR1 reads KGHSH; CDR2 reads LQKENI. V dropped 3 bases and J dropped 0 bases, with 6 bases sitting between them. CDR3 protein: CASSPDSSGNTIYF. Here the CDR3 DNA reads TGTGCCAGCTCACCCGACAGCTCTGGAAACACCATATATTTT.

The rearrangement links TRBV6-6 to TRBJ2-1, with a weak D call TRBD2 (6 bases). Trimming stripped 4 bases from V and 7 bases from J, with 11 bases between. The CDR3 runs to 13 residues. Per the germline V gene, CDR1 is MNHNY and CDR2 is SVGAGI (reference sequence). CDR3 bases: TGTGCCAGCAGTTCGGCAGGGAGGAATGAGCAGTTCTTC. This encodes CASSSAGRNEQFF.

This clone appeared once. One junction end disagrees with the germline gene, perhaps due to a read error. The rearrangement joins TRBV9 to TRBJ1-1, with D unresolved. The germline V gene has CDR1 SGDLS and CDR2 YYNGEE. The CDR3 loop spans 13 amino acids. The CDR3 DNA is TGTGCCAGCAGCCCCCAGGAACTTTCTGAGGCTTTCTTT. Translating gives CASSPQELSEAFF.

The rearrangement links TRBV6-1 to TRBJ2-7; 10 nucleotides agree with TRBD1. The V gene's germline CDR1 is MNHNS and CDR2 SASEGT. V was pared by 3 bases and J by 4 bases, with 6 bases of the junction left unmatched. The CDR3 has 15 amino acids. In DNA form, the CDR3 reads TGTGCCAGCAGTGACCGGGACAGGGGAAGTTACGAGCAGTACTTC. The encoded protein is CASSDRDRGSYEQYF.

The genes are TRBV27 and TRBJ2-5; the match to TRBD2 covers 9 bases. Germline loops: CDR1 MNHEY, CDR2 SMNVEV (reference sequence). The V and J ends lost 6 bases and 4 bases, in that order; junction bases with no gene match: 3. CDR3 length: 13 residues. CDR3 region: CASRPAGGETQYF. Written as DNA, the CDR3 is TGTGCCAGCAGGCCAGCGGGGGGAGAGACCCAGTACTTC.

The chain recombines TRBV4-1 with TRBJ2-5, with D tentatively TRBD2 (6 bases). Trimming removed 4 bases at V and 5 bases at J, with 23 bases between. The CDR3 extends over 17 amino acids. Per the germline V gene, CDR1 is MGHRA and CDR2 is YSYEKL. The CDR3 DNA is TGCGCCAGCAGCCCCTTCGTGTGGGACTTGGCTCGGGAGACCCAGTACTTC. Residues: CASSPFVWDLARETQYF.

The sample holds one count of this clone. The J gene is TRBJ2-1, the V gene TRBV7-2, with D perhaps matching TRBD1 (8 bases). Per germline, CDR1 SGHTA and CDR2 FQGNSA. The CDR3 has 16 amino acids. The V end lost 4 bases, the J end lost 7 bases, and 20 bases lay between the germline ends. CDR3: CASSSRSGGGGNEQFF. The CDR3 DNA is TGTGCCAGCAGCTCACGCTCAGGGGGCGGGGGAAATGAGCAGTTCTTC. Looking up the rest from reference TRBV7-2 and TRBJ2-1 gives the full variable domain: GAGVSQSPSNKVTEKGKDVELRCDPISGHTALYWYRQSLGQGLEFLIYFQGNSAPDKSGLPSDRFSAERTGGSVSTLTIQRTQQEDSAVYLCASSSRSGGGGNEQFFGPGTRLTVL.

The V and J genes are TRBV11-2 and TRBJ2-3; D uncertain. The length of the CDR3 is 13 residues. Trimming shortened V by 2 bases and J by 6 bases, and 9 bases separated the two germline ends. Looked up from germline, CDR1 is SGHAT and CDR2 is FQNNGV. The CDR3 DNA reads TGTGCCAGCAGCTTATCAACCGCGGATACGCAGTATTTT. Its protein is CASSLSTADTQYF.

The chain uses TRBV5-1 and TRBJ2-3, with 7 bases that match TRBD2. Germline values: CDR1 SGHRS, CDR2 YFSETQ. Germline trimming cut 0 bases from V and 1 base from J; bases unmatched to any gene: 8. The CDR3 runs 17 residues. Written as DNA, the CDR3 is TGCGCCAGCAGCTTGGGAATGGGCGGGAGTGGCACAGATACGCAGTATTTT. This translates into CASSLGMGGSGTDTQYF. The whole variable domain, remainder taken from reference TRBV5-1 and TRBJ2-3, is KAGVTQTPRYLIKTRGQQVTLSCSPISGHRSVSWYQQTPGQGLQFLFEYFSETQRNKGNFPGRFSGRQFSNSRSEMNVSTLELGDSALYLCASSLGMGGSGTDTQYFGPGTRLTVL.